These 30 T cell receptor beta chains came from one sample sequenced in a study of Graves' ophthalmopathy and Graves' hyperthyroidism. Amplifying from RNA transcripts, the study obtained TCR beta CDR3 regions. The first-round RT-PCR employed HTBI primers together with the Qiagen OneStep RT-PCR kit. A multiplex PCR was then performed as the second round. A single record per CDR3 protein comes from TCRdb applying MiXCR to the multiplex PCR reads. This repertoire shows around 590,000 distinct CDR3 sequences, approximately 35% found once; its top ten account for about 4.6%. Input material: peripheral blood or thyroid tissue (not recorded which). The source is an adult man with Graves' hyperthyroidism.

In this sample, this clonotype turned up many times. The rearrangement uses TRBV29-1 and TRBJ2-7, with D hard to call. This CDR3 comprises 16 residues. V dropped 2 bases and J dropped 2 bases, with 19 bases sitting between them. Germline-derived CDR1 and CDR2 are SQVTM and ANQGSEA. The CDR3 loop is CSVEMGYSLQTYEQYF. The CDR3 bases are TGCAGCGTTGAAATGGGTTATTCTTTGCAAACCTACGAGCAGTACTTC.

A few counts support this clonotype. The chain employs TRBV12-5 and TRBJ2-6, with 12 bases fitting TRBD2. Germline V gene lookup returns CDR1 LGHNT and CDR2 FRNRAP. This CDR3 is built from 20 residues. J was trimmed by 4 bases and V by 2 bases; bases with no gene match: 12. The CDR3 DNA sequence: TGTGCTAGTGGTTTGCTAGCGGGAGGGCTTGGGTCTTGGGGGGCCAACGTCCTGACTTTC. Protein sequence: CASGLLAGGLGSWGANVLTF.

This clonotype has a count of ten or more. The rearrangement uses TRBV7-6 and TRBJ2-5, with D tentatively TRBD1 (5 bases). Trimming shortened V by 2 bases and J by 5 bases, and 21 bases separated the two germline ends. Germline V gene lookup returns CDR1 SGHVS and CDR2 FNYEAQ. This CDR3 comprises 17 residues. The CDR3 region has the DNA TGTGCCAGCAGCTTATTGGTGGCAGGGTCTGTGATCGAGACCCAGTACTTC. It codes for CASSLLVAGSVIETQYF. Combining the CDR3 with reference TRBV7-6 and TRBJ2-5 gives the whole variable domain GAGVSQSPRYKVTKRGQDVALRCDPISGHVSLYWYRQALGQGPEFLTYFNYEAQQDKSGLPNDRFSAERPEGSISTLTIQRTEQRDSAMYRCASSLLVAGSVIETQYFGPGTRLLVL.

The chain employs TRBV20-1 and TRBJ1-6; D is possibly TRBD1 (6 bases). The CDR3 is 16 amino acids. V was cut by 6 bases and J by 8 bases, with 23 bases left in between. CDR1 DFQATT and CDR2 SNEGSKA come from the germline V gene (reference sequence). The chain's CDR3 is CSARLAGGQGHSPLHF. CDR3 in DNA: TGCAGTGCGAGACTAGCGGGGGGGCAGGGCCATTCACCCCTCCACTTT.

This clonotype has only a few counts. The chain carries TRBV12-3 or TRBV12-4 and TRBJ1-5; D perhaps matches TRBD1 (5 bases). The CDR3 has 15 amino acids. V lost 6 bases, J lost 4 bases, and 16 bases lay in between. Written as DNA, the CDR3 is TGTGCCAGCAGCCGAAGAGTCGGGGGAAATCAGCCCCAGCATTTT. Its protein product is CASSRRVGGNQPQHF.

The rearrangement uses TRBV12-3 or TRBV12-4 and TRBJ1-3; no reliable D call. CDR3 length equals 15 residues. Deletions cut 6 bases from V and 3 bases from J, with 15 bases between. In nucleotides, the CDR3 is TGTGCCAGCAGGAAGACCCAAACAAGTGGAAACACCATATATTTT. Residues: CASRKTQTSGNTIYF.

This clonotype was recorded at least ten times. The gene calls are TRBV7-9 and TRBJ1-2; 7 bases are shared with TRBD1. The CDR3 sequence is 14 residues long. After removal of 9 bases from V and 0 bases from J, the junction contained 7 bases not matched to a gene. Germline values: CDR1 SEHNR, CDR2 FQNEAQ (reference sequence). This chain's CDR3 is CASRGDSTNYGYTF. For the CDR3, the DNA is TGTGCCAGTAGGGGGGACAGCACTAACTATGGCTACACCTTC. The full variable domain, completed using reference TRBV7-9 and TRBJ1-2, is DTGVSQNPRHKITKRGQNVTFRCDPISEHNRLYWYRQTLGQGPEFLTYFQNEAQLEKSRLLSDRFSAERPKGSFSTLEIQRTEQGDSAMYLCASRGDSTNYGYTFGSGTRLTVV.

This clonotype came up many times. The rearrangement uses TRBV2 and TRBJ1-1, with a possible D match to TRBD1 (6 bases). V was trimmed by 5 bases and J by 4 bases, leaving 17 bases between them. Germline CDR1 reads SNHLY; CDR2 reads FYNNEI. The CDR3 runs 15 residues. The CDR3 reads CASSFLTGLGTEAFF. CDR3 DNA sequence: TGTGCCAGCAGTTTTCTGACAGGCCTCGGCACTGAAGCTTTCTTT.

This clonotype occurred many times. The rearrangement uses TRBV6-5 and TRBJ1-1; 8 nucleotides align to TRBD1. Germline assignment: CDR1 MNHEY and CDR2 SVGAGI. This CDR3 spans 14 amino acids. Trimming removed 5 bases from V and 1 base from J; junction bases left unmatched: 3. CDR3: CASSRTGRNTEAFF. CDR3 DNA: TGTGCCAGCAGTAGGACAGGGCGGAACACTGAAGCTTTCTTT.

The chain combines TRBV10-3 with TRBJ2-3; D is possibly TRBD2 (6 bases). Germline CDR1 is ENHRY and CDR2 is SYGVKD. V lost 10 bases, J lost 4 bases, and 18 bases lay in between. CDR3 length: 14 amino acids. CDR3 sequence reads: CATVGGVSADTQYF. The CDR3, as DNA: TGTGCCACCGTGGGGGGAGTCAGCGCAGATACGCAGTATTTT.

This sequence joins TRBV29-1 and TRBJ2-2; tentatively, D is TRBD2 (5 bases). Trimming removed 7 bases at V and 2 bases at J, with 8 bases between. The CDR3 spans 12 residues. From germline, CDR1 is SQVTM and CDR2 ANQGSEA. CDR3 region: CSGGENTGELFF. The CDR3 DNA follows: TGCAGCGGGGGAGAAAACACCGGGGAGCTGTTTTTT.

This clonotype was seen more than once but under ten times. V is TRBV20-1 and J is TRBJ2-3, with 10 bases matching TRBD2. The V segment lost 3 bases and the J segment 5 bases; nucleotides outside the gene matches: 8. Germline V CDR1 and CDR2: DFQATT, SNEGSKA (reference sequence). The CDR3 extends over 15 amino acids. The CDR3 coding sequence is TGCAGTGCTAGCTCGGAACTAGCGGGGAGAGATACGCAGTATTTT. Amino acids: CSASSELAGRDTQYF.

In this sample, this clonotype turned up a few times. The rearrangement uses TRBV9 and TRBJ1-1; the match to TRBD1 covers 8 bases. Trimming removed 4 bases from V and 7 bases from J; junction bases left unmatched: 9. This CDR3 has 14 amino acids. Germline V lookup: CDR1 SGDLS, CDR2 YYNGEE. The CDR3 reads CASSSRTGLDEAFF. DNA for the CDR3: TGTGCCAGCAGCTCCCGGACAGGGCTGGATGAAGCTTTCTTT.

A word on this clonotype: A much larger clone differs by one base, so this may be a read error. The chain has TRBV12-3 or TRBV12-4 and TRBJ1-5; D perhaps matches TRBD1 (6 bases). Trimming shortened V by 10 bases and J by 3 bases, and 16 bases separated the two germline ends. CDR3 length equals 14 residues. The CDR3 DNA reads as TGTGCCATCAGCCAAGGACAGAACAATCAGCCCCAGCATTTT. Protein sequence: CAISQGQNNQPQHF.

The J gene is TRBJ1-6, the V gene TRBV7-9; 8 bases align to TRBD1. This CDR3 spans 17 amino acids. The J segment lost 6 bases and the V segment lost 3 bases, leaving 10 bases of the junction unmatched. CDR1 is SEHNR and CDR2 is FQNEAQ in the germline V gene (reference sequence). The CDR3 is CASSLVSGQVFNSPLHF. The CDR3 bases are TGTGCCAGCAGCTTGGTTTCGGGACAGGTGTTTAATTCACCCCTCCACTTT.

This clonotype was detected many times. The chain links TRBV9 to TRBJ2-7, with 8 bases identical to TRBD2. V was pared by 0 bases and J by 0 bases, with 5 bases of the junction left unmatched. The CDR3 consists of 16 residues. CDR1 and CDR2 (germline): SGDLS, YYNGEE. In DNA, the CDR3 is TGTGCCAGCAGCGTAGCAGCGGGAGTAGACTCCTACGAGCAGTACTTC. It encodes CASSVAAGVDSYEQYF.

The rearrangement uses TRBV7-9 and TRBJ2-5; weak D call: TRBD2 (6 bases). CDR1 is SEHNR, CDR2 FQNEAQ, per germline (reference sequence). Trimming removed 5 bases from V and 9 bases from J, with 28 bases in between. The CDR3 has 17 amino acids. The CDR3 sequence: CASSPVPGTGARSAQYF. CDR3 in DNA: TGTGCCAGCAGCCCTGTACCGGGGACTGGGGCCCGGTCGGCCCAGTACTTC.

The J gene is TRBJ2-2, the V gene TRBV15; no firm D call. Germline assignment: CDR1 LNHNV and CDR2 YYDKDF (reference sequence). V gave up 0 bases and J gave up 7 bases, with 6 bases separating them. This CDR3 has 13 amino acids. This CDR3 is CATSRDQDGELFF. CDR3 coding DNA: TGTGCCACCAGCAGAGATCAGGACGGGGAGCTGTTTTTT.

The V gene is TRBV15, the J gene TRBJ2-7; 8 bases agree with TRBD2. CDR1 is LNHNV and CDR2 is YYDKDF in the germline V gene (reference sequence). V dropped 4 bases and J dropped 5; count of bases not matched to a gene: 13. The CDR3 is made up of 16 amino acids. In DNA form, the CDR3 reads TGTGCCACCAGCACAGGGCAGGCGGGACTAGTCGACGAGCAGTACTTC. It encodes CATSTGQAGLVDEQYF.

A word on this clonotype: Being one base from a much bigger clone, this may be a read error. The J gene is TRBJ1-1, the V gene TRBV19; D not resolved. Trimming took 1 base from V and 1 from J, leaving 4 bases between them. CDR1 is LNHDA and CDR2 is SQIVND in the germline V gene (reference sequence). The CDR3 covers 13 residues. This chain's CDR3 is CASSIGANTEAFF. CDR3 nucleotide sequence: TGTGCCAGTAGTATAGGAGCGAACACTGAAGCTTTCTTT.

The rearrangement joins TRBV7-9 to TRBJ1-1; 8 bases align to TRBD1. With 1 base clipped from V and 5 bases from J, the junction kept 6 bases outside the gene matches. The CDR3 runs 15 residues. Germline V gene data show CDR1 as SEHNR and CDR2 as FQNEAQ (reference sequence). The CDR3 here is CASSLVTGGETEAFF. For the CDR3, the DNA is TGTGCCAGCAGCTTAGTAACAGGGGGAGAGACTGAAGCTTTCTTT. The variable domain in full, completed from reference TRBV7-9 and TRBJ1-1, reads DTGVSQNPRHKITKRGQNVTFRCDPISEHNRLYWYRQTLGQGPEFLTYFQNEAQLEKSRLLSDRFSAERPKGSFSTLEIQRTEQGDSAMYLCASSLVTGGETEAFFGQGTRLTVV.

Many counts were recorded for this clonotype. The gene calls are TRBV15 and TRBJ1-4, with 8 bases that match TRBD1. The CDR3 is 15 amino acids. V gave up 2 bases and J gave up 7 bases; unmatched junction bases: 6. Germline values: CDR1 LNHNV, CDR2 YYDKDF (reference sequence). CDR3 sequence reads: CATSRPTGAGEKLFF. The CDR3 DNA sequence: TGTGCCACCAGCAGACCGACAGGGGCGGGTGAAAAACTGTTTTTT.

This clonotype appeared once. An end of the junction does not agree with germline; a read error may underlie this. DNA of the CDR3: TGTGCTAGCAGCTTGGACAGGCGGTACACCTTC. It translates to CASSLDRRYTF. This chain joins TRBV7-9 and TRBJ1-2; 7 bases align to TRBD1. This CDR3 is built from 11 residues. The V gene's germline CDR1 is SEHNR and CDR2 FQNEAQ (reference sequence).

V gene TRBV10-2 combines with J gene TRBJ1-2; D remains ambiguous. Germline CDR1 WSHSY, CDR2 SAAADI. The V and J ends lost 4 bases and 3 bases respectively, with 15 bases between them. The CDR3 covers 15 residues. The CDR3 bases are TGCGCCAGCAGTGTGGCATGGGGTACGGACTATGGCTACACCTTC. It yields the protein CASSVAWGTDYGYTF.

This clonotype was detected ten times or more. The chain uses TRBV2 and TRBJ1-1, with D unresolved. There are 12 residues in the CDR3. V was clipped by 6 bases and J by 4 bases, with 9 bases between them. In germline, CDR1 is SNHLY, CDR2 FYNNEI. The CDR3 here is CASRLGSTEAFF. The CDR3 DNA sequence: TGTGCCAGCAGACTCGGTAGCACTGAAGCTTTCTTT.

CDR3 sequence reads: CASSVGGGQNSPLHF. The DNA of the CDR3 is TGTGCCAGCAGCGTAGGTGGTGGGCAGAATTCACCCCTCCACTTT. V and J are TRBV9 and TRBJ1-6; D unresolved. Germline V gene data show CDR1 as SGDLS and CDR2 as YYNGEE. The V end lost 0 bases, the J end lost 7 bases, and 11 bases lay between the germline ends. The CDR3 sequence is 15 residues long.

In regard to this clonotype: A much larger clone is a single base away; this may be a read error. This chain uses TRBV7-9 with TRBJ1-1, with no clear D. Germline assignment: CDR1 SEHNR and CDR2 FQNEAQ (reference sequence). Trimming cost V 3 bases and J 3 bases, with 11 bases left between them. This CDR3 comprises 14 residues. CDR3 region: CASSLAGSDTEAFF. CDR3 in DNA: TGTGCCAGCAGCTTGGCAGGTTCGGACACTGAAGCTTTCTTT.

The sample holds many counts of this clonotype. The chain recombines TRBV19 with TRBJ2-7; D uncertain. This CDR3 has 11 residues. V lost 3 bases and J lost 4, with 4 bases in between. The germline V gene has CDR1 LNHDA and CDR2 SQIVND (reference sequence). The CDR3 coding sequence is TGTGCCAGTAGTATGGGGTACGAGCAGTACTTC. Translated, it gives CASSMGYEQYF.

Ten or more counts support this clonotype. The chain uses TRBV7-8 and TRBJ1-5; D perhaps matches TRBD1 (6 bases). Per germline, CDR1 SGHVS and CDR2 FQNEAQ. The CDR3 covers 15 residues. Trimming took 5 bases from V and 3 from J, leaving 14 bases between them. The CDR3 region is CASSLLTGPNQPQHF. Here the CDR3 DNA reads TGTGCCAGCAGCCTTTTGACAGGACCCAATCAGCCCCAGCATTTT.

In this sample, this clonotype turned up many times. The chain employs TRBV14 and TRBJ2-7, with 12 bases lining up with TRBD2. Germline lookup yields CDR1 SGHDN and CDR2 FVKESK. The CDR3 loop spans 18 amino acids. J was trimmed by 3 bases and V by 0 bases; bases with no gene match: 9. This CDR3 reads CASSQDLGLAGKNYEQYF. CDR3 bases: TGTGCCAGCAGCCAAGATCTAGGACTAGCGGGAAAGAACTACGAGCAGTACTTC.